This TCR beta chain derives from a study of shared clonotypes between healthy human individuals. Study-wide results and caveats: Some clonotypes were shared by all four sorted-subset donors, while others were not shared. The non-shared ones had lower generation probabilities than the shared ones. At large depth, rarefaction still showed sorted-subset sequencing to be incomplete.

Clones were read by immunoSEQ multiplex PCR, and TCRdb kept only the in-frame ones, dropping some. The table has 550,000 to 600,000 clones, 95% to 98% seen once; the top ten hold 0.3%. Naive CD8 cells lacked CD45RO, underwent positive selection for CCR7 and left out terminally differentiated effector memory CD45RA+ cells. This CDR3 spans 15 amino acids. V lost 2 bases and J lost 7, with 16 bases in between. Per the germline V gene, CDR1 is SGHKS and CDR2 is YYEKEE (reference sequence). About this clone itself: No antigen is known for it.

The sample was naive CD8+ T cells sorted from blood. The chain links TRBV5-5 to TRBJ2-1, with no clear D. The clonotype originates from a man aged 25-40 years in good health. The CDR3 is CASSLNSRADNEQFF. CDR3 nucleotides: TGTGCCAGCAGCTTAAATAGCCGGGCGGATAATGAGCAGTTCTTC.